Listed below are T cell receptor beta chains from one sample, sequenced in a study of blood T cell repertoires in COVID-19. TCRdb's table, derived via immunoSEQ multiplex PCR, lists solely in-frame clones and lacks some. The table lists 200,000 to 250,000 clones, roughly 79% of them singletons. Material for sequencing was PBMCs or T cells enriched from blood (not recorded which). These receptors were taken from a woman aged 45-59 years with acute COVID-19. Both conserved end residues are part of each CDR3. The D gene is left open where the match is weak. Clone size, where shown, is once, few, many, or a class for clones that have expanded.

abundance: once
v_gene: TRBV7-2
d_gene: TRBD1
j_gene: TRBJ1-2
CDR3nt: TGTGCCAGCAGCGAAAGACAGGGAGACTATGGCTACACCTTC
CDR3aa: CASSERQGDYGYTF

abundance: NA
v_gene: TRBV4-3
d_gene: NA
j_gene: TRBJ2-1
CDR3nt: TGCGCCAGCAGCCCCGACTTAGTTGAGCAGTTCTTC
CDR3aa: CASSPDLVEQFF

abundance: NA
v_gene: TRBV27
d_gene: TRBD1
j_gene: TRBJ1-2
CDR3nt: TGTGCCAGCAGTTTGTACAGGGGGTATGGCTACACCTTC
CDR3aa: CASSLYRGYGYTF

abundance: NA
v_gene: TRBV11-2
d_gene: NA
j_gene: TRBJ2-5
CDR3nt: TGTGCCAGCAGAAGACTCGGAGGGGGCTCGGAGACCCAGTACTTC
CDR3aa: CASRRLGGGSETQYF

abundance: few
v_gene: TRBV7-2
d_gene: NA
j_gene: TRBJ1-3
CDR3nt: TGTGCCAGCAGCTTAGTCTCCCTCTCTGGAAACACCATATATTTT
CDR3aa: CASSLVSLSGNTIYF

abundance: once
v_gene: TRBV9
d_gene: TRBD1
j_gene: TRBJ2-2
CDR3nt: TGTGCCAGCAGCGCAGGGGGTGCCGGGGAGCTGTTTTTT
CDR3aa: CASSAGGAGELFF

abundance: NA
v_gene: TRBV6-2/TRBV6-3
d_gene: NA
j_gene: TRBJ1-3
CDR3nt: TGTGCCAGCAGTTACTCGAAGACAGGAGGAAACACCATATATTTT
CDR3aa: CASSYSKTGGNTIYF

abundance: NA
v_gene: TRBV5-1
d_gene: NA
j_gene: TRBJ2-7
CDR3nt: TGCGCCAGCAGCCTCACAGGTCAAGTCTACGAGCAGTACTTC
CDR3aa: CASSLTGQVYEQYF

abundance: NA
v_gene: TRBV3-1/TRBV3-2
d_gene: TRBD1
j_gene: TRBJ1-1
CDR3nt: TGTGCCAGCAGCCAAGCAGGGGGCCAGAACACTGAAGCTTTCTTT
CDR3aa: CASSQAGGQNTEAFF

abundance: NA
v_gene: TRBV9
d_gene: NA
j_gene: TRBJ1-6
CDR3nt: TGTGCCAGCAGCGTAGAAGGCGGGTCACCCCTCCACTTT
CDR3aa: CASSVEGGSPLHF

abundance: NA
v_gene: TRBV7-2
d_gene: NA
j_gene: TRBJ2-1
CDR3nt: TGTGCCAGCAGCTCCGCGGGGGCCGGAGGCAATGAGCAGTTCTTC
CDR3aa: CASSSAGAGGNEQFF

abundance: NA
v_gene: TRBV7-8
d_gene: NA
j_gene: TRBJ1-4
CDR3nt: TGTGCCAGCAGACCTACCGGGGGTCTTAATGAAAAACTGTTTTTT
CDR3aa: CASRPTGGLNEKLFF

abundance: NA
v_gene: TRBV28
d_gene: TRBD2
j_gene: TRBJ2-7
CDR3nt: TGTGCCAGCAGTCAAGGACTAGCGGTTTCGTACGAGCAGTACTTC
CDR3aa: CASSQGLAVSYEQYF

abundance: NA
v_gene: TRBV30
d_gene: NA
j_gene: TRBJ1-6
CDR3nt: TGTGCCTGGAGGTCACCCGGGGGATCTAATTCACCCCTCCACTTT
CDR3aa: CAWRSPGGSNSPLHF

abundance: NA
v_gene: TRBV18
d_gene: TRBD2
j_gene: TRBJ2-1
CDR3nt: TGTGCCAGCTCACAACTAGCGGGAGAGAACAATGAGCAGTTCTTC
CDR3aa: CASSQLAGENNEQFF

abundance: NA
v_gene: TRBV19
d_gene: TRBD1
j_gene: TRBJ2-3
CDR3nt: TGTGCCAGTAGAACCGGACAGGGAGCCGATACGCAGTATTTT
CDR3aa: CASRTGQGADTQYF

abundance: NA
v_gene: TRBV27
d_gene: NA
j_gene: TRBJ2-1
CDR3nt: TGTGCCAGCAGAAAAAACAGCAATGAGCAGTTCTTC
CDR3aa: CASRKNSNEQFF

abundance: NA
v_gene: TRBV28
d_gene: NA
j_gene: TRBJ2-3
CDR3nt: TGTGCCAGCAGTTTATTAAATCAGGGGCAGTATTTT
CDR3aa: CASSLLNQGQYF

abundance: NA
v_gene: TRBV7-8
d_gene: NA
j_gene: TRBJ1-1
CDR3nt: TGTGCCAGCAGCCGAGGCCTGGACAGACCAAGGCTGAACACTGAAGCTTTCTTT
CDR3aa: CASSRGLDRPRLNTEAFF

abundance: NA
v_gene: TRBV6-6
d_gene: NA
j_gene: TRBJ1-6
CDR3nt: TGTGCCAGCAGTTATGGGTCTGCGGGGGTTTCACCCCTCCACTTT
CDR3aa: CASSYGSAGVSPLHF

abundance: NA
v_gene: TRBV7-9
d_gene: NA
j_gene: TRBJ1-2
CDR3nt: TGTGCCACCCCATCTAAAAAGGGGTATACTGGCTACACCTTC
CDR3aa: CATPSKKGYTGYTF

abundance: NA
v_gene: TRBV28
d_gene: TRBD1
j_gene: TRBJ1-6
CDR3nt: TGTGCCAGCAGTCCCGGGACAGGCTCCCTTCCCCTCCACTTT
CDR3aa: CASSPGTGSLPLHF

abundance: NA
v_gene: TRBV25-1
d_gene: TRBD1
j_gene: TRBJ2-7
CDR3nt: TGTGCCAGCAGTGAATGGGGGACAGGGGCCTACGAGCAGTACTTC
CDR3aa: CASSEWGTGAYEQYF

abundance: NA
v_gene: TRBV19
d_gene: TRBD2
j_gene: TRBJ2-7
CDR3nt: TGTGCCAGTAGTATAGGCGGGAGTCGCTCCTACGAGCAGTACTTC
CDR3aa: CASSIGGSRSYEQYF

abundance: NA
v_gene: TRBV7-8
d_gene: NA
j_gene: TRBJ1-1
CDR3nt: TGTGCCAGCAGCTTAGTTTCTCCAGGACAAATTAACACTGAAGCTTTCTTT
CDR3aa: CASSLVSPGQINTEAFF

abundance: NA
v_gene: TRBV4-3
d_gene: NA
j_gene: TRBJ2-3
CDR3nt: TGCGCCAGCAGCCAAGAGCGATGGGCCACAGATACGCAGTATTTT
CDR3aa: CASSQERWATDTQYF

abundance: NA
v_gene: TRBV6-1
d_gene: TRBD1
j_gene: TRBJ2-3
CDR3nt: TGTGCCAGCAGTGAAAGGAGGACCGGGACAGGAGACACAGATACGCAGTATTTT
CDR3aa: CASSERRTGTGDTDTQYF

abundance: few
v_gene: TRBV7-2
d_gene: TRBD1
j_gene: TRBJ2-7
CDR3nt: TGTGCCAGCAGCTCCCAGGGCACAGGGGGTAATTTTCCTTACGAGCAGTACTTC
CDR3aa: CASSSQGTGGNFPYEQYF

abundance: NA
v_gene: TRBV4-1
d_gene: NA
j_gene: TRBJ1-1
CDR3nt: TGCGCCAGCAGCCAAGTCCGGGGGTACACTGAAGCTTTCTTT
CDR3aa: CASSQVRGYTEAFF

abundance: few
v_gene: TRBV18
d_gene: NA
j_gene: TRBJ2-7
CDR3nt: TGTGCCAGCTCACTTACGGGGAAGTACGAGCAGTACTTC
CDR3aa: CASSLTGKYEQYF

abundance: NA
v_gene: TRBV28
d_gene: NA
j_gene: TRBJ1-5
CDR3nt: TGTGCCAGCAGACAATACCCGGCCACAACCGGGAGAGGGGCCAATCAGCCCCAGCATTTT
CDR3aa: CASRQYPATTGRGANQPQHF

abundance: NA
v_gene: TRBV18
d_gene: NA
j_gene: TRBJ2-1
CDR3nt: TGTGCCAGCTCACCACCTAACACCGGGGACAATGAGCAGTTCTTC
CDR3aa: CASSPPNTGDNEQFF

abundance: NA
v_gene: TRBV5-1
d_gene: NA
j_gene: TRBJ1-4
CDR3nt: TGCGCCAGCAGCTTGACGGGGGAAAAACTGTTTTTT
CDR3aa: CASSLTGEKLFF

abundance: NA
v_gene: TRBV10-3
d_gene: NA
j_gene: TRBJ2-1
CDR3nt: TGTGCCATCTCTCACTCGACTATTGAGCAGTTCTTC
CDR3aa: CAISHSTIEQFF

abundance: NA
v_gene: TRBV28
d_gene: NA
j_gene: TRBJ1-1
CDR3nt: TGTGCCAGCAGTTTAAATTCGGTTACAGGACAGAACACTGAAGCTTTCTTT
CDR3aa: CASSLNSVTGQNTEAFF

abundance: NA
v_gene: TRBV25-1
d_gene: NA
j_gene: TRBJ2-6
CDR3nt: TGTGCCAGCAGTGAACCAGGGGACATGGGGAACGTCCTGACTTTC
CDR3aa: CASSEPGDMGNVLTF

abundance: few
v_gene: TRBV7-2
d_gene: NA
j_gene: TRBJ1-5
CDR3nt: TGTGCCAGCACCCAGCGAACCTGGGGGGGGAGTCAGCCCCAGCATTTT
CDR3aa: CASTQRTWGGSQPQHF

abundance: NA
v_gene: TRBV10-3
d_gene: TRBD1
j_gene: TRBJ1-2
CDR3nt: TGTGCCATCACTGCCGGGACAGGGGTCTCACTCCTCTATGGCTACACCTTC
CDR3aa: CAITAGTGVSLLYGYTF

abundance: NA
v_gene: TRBV28
d_gene: NA
j_gene: TRBJ1-5
CDR3nt: TGTGCCAGCAGTTCCCCCGGACAGCCTAATCAGCCCCAGCATTTT
CDR3aa: CASSSPGQPNQPQHF

abundance: NA
v_gene: TRBV28
d_gene: NA
j_gene: TRBJ2-5
CDR3nt: TGTGCCAGTGCTTGGGCGCAACGTGAGACCCAGTACTTC
CDR3aa: CASAWAQRETQYF

abundance: NA
v_gene: TRBV18
d_gene: TRBD2
j_gene: TRBJ2-3
CDR3nt: TGTGCCAGCTCACCAATTTGGACTAGCGGGATTGCTAGCACAGATACGCAGTATTTT
CDR3aa: CASSPIWTSGIASTDTQYF

abundance: NA
v_gene: TRBV9
d_gene: NA
j_gene: TRBJ2-1
CDR3nt: TGTGCCAGCAGCGTAGAAGGGACTTCATGGGGTAGCGAGCAGTTCTTC
CDR3aa: CASSVEGTSWGSEQFF

abundance: NA
v_gene: TRBV9
d_gene: NA
j_gene: TRBJ2-7
CDR3nt: TGTGCCAGCAGCAGGACACAAGCCTACGAGCAGTACTTC
CDR3aa: CASSRTQAYEQYF

abundance: NA
v_gene: TRBV19
d_gene: TRBD2
j_gene: TRBJ2-1
CDR3nt: TGTGCCAGTAGTATAGGCGGTAGCGGGAGTTATGAGCAGTTCTTC
CDR3aa: CASSIGGSGSYEQFF

abundance: NA
v_gene: TRBV5-8
d_gene: NA
j_gene: TRBJ2-4
CDR3nt: TGTGCCAGCACCACCCCGGGGATCGGGGGAGTGGACATTCAGTACTTC
CDR3aa: CASTTPGIGGVDIQYF